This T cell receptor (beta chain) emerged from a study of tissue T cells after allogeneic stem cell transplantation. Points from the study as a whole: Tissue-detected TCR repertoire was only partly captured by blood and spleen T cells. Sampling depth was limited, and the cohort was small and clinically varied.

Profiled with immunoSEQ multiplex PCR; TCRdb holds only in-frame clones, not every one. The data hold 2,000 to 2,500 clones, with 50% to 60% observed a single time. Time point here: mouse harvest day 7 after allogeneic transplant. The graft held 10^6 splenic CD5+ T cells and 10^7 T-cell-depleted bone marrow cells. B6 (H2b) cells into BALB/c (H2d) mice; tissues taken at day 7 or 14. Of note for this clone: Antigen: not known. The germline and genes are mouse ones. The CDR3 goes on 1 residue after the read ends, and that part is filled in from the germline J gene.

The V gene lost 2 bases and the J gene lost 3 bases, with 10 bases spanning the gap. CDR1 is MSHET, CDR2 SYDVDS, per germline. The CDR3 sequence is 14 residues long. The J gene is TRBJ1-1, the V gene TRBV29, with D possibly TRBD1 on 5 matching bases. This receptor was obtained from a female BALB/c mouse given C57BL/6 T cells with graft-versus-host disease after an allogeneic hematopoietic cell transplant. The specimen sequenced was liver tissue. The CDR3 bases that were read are TGTGCTAGCAGTTTAAAGGGGATGGACACAGAAGTCTTC. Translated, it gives CASSLKGMDTEVF. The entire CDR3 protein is CASSLKGMDTEVFF.